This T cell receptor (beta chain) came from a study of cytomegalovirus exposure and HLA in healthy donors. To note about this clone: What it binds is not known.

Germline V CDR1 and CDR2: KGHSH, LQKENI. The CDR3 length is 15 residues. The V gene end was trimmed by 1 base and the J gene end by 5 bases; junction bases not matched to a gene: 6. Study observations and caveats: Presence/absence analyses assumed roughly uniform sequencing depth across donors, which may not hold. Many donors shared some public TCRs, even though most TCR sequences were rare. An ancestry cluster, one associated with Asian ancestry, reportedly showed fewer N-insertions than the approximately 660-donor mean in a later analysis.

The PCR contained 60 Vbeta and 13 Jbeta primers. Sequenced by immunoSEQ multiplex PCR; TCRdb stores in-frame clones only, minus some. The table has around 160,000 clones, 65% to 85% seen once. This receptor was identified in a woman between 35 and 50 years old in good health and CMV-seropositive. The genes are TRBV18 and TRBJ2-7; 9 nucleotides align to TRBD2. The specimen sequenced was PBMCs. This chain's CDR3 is CASSPRVAGANEQYF. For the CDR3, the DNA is TGTGCCAGCTCACCACGGGTAGCGGGGGCCAACGAGCAGTACTTC.